One sample yielded the 7 T cell receptor beta chains listed below, sequenced in a study of shared clonotypes between healthy human individuals (dated by TCRdb to 2018 to 2021). The library was built by means of the immunoSEQ multiplex PCR assay. TCRdb obtained this table from immuneACCESS and retained in-frame rearrangements with V and J assigned. These tables miss some clones; where compared with another copy, unresolved V genes account for less than half of the shortfall, and the remainder is unexplained. The table for this sample lists about 1.4 million clones; over 95% of them were counted only once. The ten largest clones represent approximately 1% of the sample. Sample: naive CD4+ T cells sorted from blood. This sample's cell subset or site label indicates: CD45RA+ positively selected. The source is a young man in good health.

The rearrangement joins TRBV9 to TRBJ2-1; the match to TRBD2 covers 9 bases. CDR3 length: 14 residues. V lost 6 bases to trimming and J lost 7 bases; unmatched junction nucleotides: 8. CDR1 is SGDLS, CDR2 YYNGEE, per germline. The DNA for the CDR3 is TGTGCCAGCAACACCGGGACTAGCAGAAATGAGCAGTTCTTC. Its translation: CASNTGTSRNEQFF.

The V and J genes are TRBV27 and TRBJ2-2, with 8 bases matching TRBD2. The V gene's germline CDR1 is MNHEY and CDR2 SMNVEV (reference sequence). Trimming took 4 bases from V and 7 from J; bases not matched to a gene: 5. The CDR3 sequence is 14 residues long. CDR3 DNA: TGTGCCAGCAGTTCGTGGCTAGCGGGCGGGGAGCTGTTTTTT. Amino acid sequence: CASSSWLAGGELFF.

This clone was seen just once. This chain uses TRBV7-9 with TRBJ2-1, with D unclear. The germline V gene has CDR1 SEHNR and CDR2 FQNEAQ (reference sequence). V gave up 3 bases and J gave up 2 bases, with 11 bases separating them. The CDR3 spans 15 residues. The CDR3 here is CASSLDRVTYNEQFF. As DNA, the CDR3 is TGTGCCAGCAGCTTGGATCGGGTTACCTACAATGAGCAGTTCTTC.

V is TRBV28 and J is TRBJ2-2; D remains unclear. Germline loops: CDR1 MDHEN, CDR2 SYDVKM. The V and J ends lost 6 bases and 13 bases respectively, with 18 bases between them. This CDR3 contains 13 residues. In nucleotides, the CDR3 is TGTGCCAGCAGGGATGACGAGATTCTCCCGCTGTTTTTT. The encoded protein is CASRDDEILPLFF.

This chain uses TRBV6-1 with TRBJ1-4, with 11 bases lining up with TRBD1. Germline V CDR1 and CDR2: MNHNS, SASEGT. The length of the CDR3 is 15 residues. Trimming at V came to 7 bases and at J to 7 bases, leaving 8 bases not matched to a gene. DNA for the CDR3: TGTGCCAGCACCCTGGCCGGGACAGGGGGTGAAAAACTGTTTTTT. Amino acid sequence: CASTLAGTGGEKLFF.

The chain joins TRBV10-3 to TRBJ1-3, with a tentative D call TRBD1 (5 bases). CDR3 length: 15 residues. Germline CDR1 reads ENHRY; CDR2 reads SYGVKD. Trimming shortened V by 0 bases and J by 4 bases, and 10 bases separated the two germline ends. CDR3 loop: CAISESGGDGNTIYF. The CDR3 nucleotides are TGTGCCATCAGTGAGTCCGGGGGGGACGGAAACACCATATATTTT.

This clone turned up a few times. The chain links TRBV29-1 to TRBJ1-4; no reliable D call. Germline CDR1 SQVTM, CDR2 ANQGSEA. Trimming left V 4 bases short and J 7 bases short, with 10 bases between. There are 12 residues in the CDR3. The CDR3, as DNA: TGCAGCGTTGTAGCGGACCGTGAAAAACTGTTTTTT. Encoded protein: CSVVADREKLFF.